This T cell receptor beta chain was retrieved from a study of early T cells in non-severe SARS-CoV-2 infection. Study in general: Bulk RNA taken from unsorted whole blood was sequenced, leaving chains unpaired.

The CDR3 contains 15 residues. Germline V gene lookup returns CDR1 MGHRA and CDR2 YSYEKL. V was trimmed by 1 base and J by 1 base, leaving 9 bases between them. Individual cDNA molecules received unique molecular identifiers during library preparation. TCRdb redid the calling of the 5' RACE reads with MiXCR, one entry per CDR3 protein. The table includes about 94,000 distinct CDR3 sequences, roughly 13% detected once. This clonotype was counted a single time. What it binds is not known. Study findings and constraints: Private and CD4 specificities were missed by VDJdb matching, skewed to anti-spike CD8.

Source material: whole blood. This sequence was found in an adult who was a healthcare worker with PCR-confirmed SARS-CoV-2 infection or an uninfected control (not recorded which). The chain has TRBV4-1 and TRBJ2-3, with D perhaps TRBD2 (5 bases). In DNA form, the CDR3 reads TGCGCCAGCAGCCAAGTTCCACTAGGCACAGATACGCAGTATTTT. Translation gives CASSQVPLGTDTQYF.